Sequencing of this TCR beta chain was carried out in a study of blood T cells in healthy people across ages. Whole-study findings and limits: Researchers deemed the diversity estimates from one million T cells underestimates. A greater number of naive CD4+ cells and higher diversity distinguished long-lived donors from aged donors.

For this clonotype: Its antigen is not known.

Each individual donor underwent a draw of ten milliliters of peripheral blood. PCR was performed a second time for 7 to 11 cycles using a sample-barcoded 5' primer and a J-beta primer mix. A template-switch adaptor with 12 random nucleotides tagged each cDNA molecule. TCRdb processed the 5' RACE reads anew with MiXCR; each CDR3 protein has one entry. Here the sample spans about 1.8 million distinct CDR3 sequences, 49% being singletons. V trimming: 2 bases; J trimming: 5 bases; junction bases outside the gene matches: 13. Germline assignment: CDR1 MNHEY and CDR2 SVGEGT. This CDR3 has 17 amino acids. The sequence was obtained from a woman between 40 and 50 years old in good health. The source material was blood. The chain links TRBV6-2 or TRBV6-3 to TRBJ2-5; 8 nucleotides agree with TRBD2. The CDR3 sequence is CASSYRLSGGRGETQYF. CDR3 bases: TGTGCCAGCAGTTACAGGTTGAGCGGGGGCCGAGGTGAGACCCAGTACTTC.